A selection of T cell receptor beta chains follows, all from one sample in a study of control samples from healthy donors and cancer patients. The table came from immunoSEQ multiplex PCR; TCRdb's copy has only in-frame clones and leaves some out. The data show 100,000 to 150,000 clones, 89% seen once. Sequenced input: blood. The receptors stem from a man aged 45-60 years in good health. Both conserved end residues are part of each CDR3. Fields, in order: J gene, D gene, clone size, V gene, CDR3 protein, CDR3 DNA. The D gene is left open where the match is weak. Only part of the rows carry a size: once, few, many, or a class if the clone is expanded.

j_gene: TRBJ1-2
d_gene: TRBD1
abundance: -
v_gene: TRBV7-9
CDR3aa: CASSQTGGDGYTF
CDR3nt: TGTGCCAGCAGCCAGACAGGGGGTGATGGCTACACCTTC

j_gene: TRBJ1-5
d_gene: -
abundance: -
v_gene: TRBV12-3/TRBV12-4
CDR3aa: CASSYEGGQPQHF
CDR3nt: TGTGCCAGCAGCTACGAGGGTGGGCAGCCCCAGCATTTT

j_gene: TRBJ1-4
d_gene: -
abundance: -
v_gene: TRBV7-9
CDR3aa: CASSAPGAWEKLFF
CDR3nt: TGTGCCAGCAGCGCCCCAGGGGCCTGGGAAAAACTGTTTTTT

j_gene: TRBJ2-7
d_gene: -
abundance: once
v_gene: TRBV9
CDR3aa: CASSVDDLPPDEQYF
CDR3nt: TGTGCCAGCAGCGTAGATGACCTCCCTCCCGACGAGCAGTACTTC

j_gene: TRBJ1-6
d_gene: -
abundance: -
v_gene: TRBV15
CDR3aa: CATSRDDRDSPLHF
CDR3nt: TGTGCCACCAGCAGAGATGATAGGGATTCACCCCTCCACTTT

j_gene: TRBJ1-1
d_gene: -
abundance: -
v_gene: TRBV5-6
CDR3aa: CASSLVRTLNTEAFF
CDR3nt: TGTGCCAGCAGCTTGGTAAGGACTTTGAACACTGAAGCTTTCTTT

j_gene: TRBJ1-4
d_gene: -
abundance: -
v_gene: TRBV16
CDR3aa: CASSQFGWNEKLFF
CDR3nt: TGTGCCAGCAGCCAATTCGGATGGAATGAAAAACTGTTTTTT

j_gene: TRBJ2-2
d_gene: -
abundance: -
v_gene: TRBV18
CDR3aa: CASSPGAQANTGELFF
CDR3nt: TGTGCCAGCTCACCAGGGGCCCAAGCGAACACCGGGGAGCTGTTTTTT

j_gene: TRBJ1-2
d_gene: -
abundance: -
v_gene: TRBV3-1/TRBV3-2
CDR3aa: CASSQLGAGANYGYTF
CDR3nt: TGTGCCAGCAGCCAATTGGGGGCAGGGGCGAACTATGGCTACACCTTC

j_gene: TRBJ1-5
d_gene: -
abundance: -
v_gene: TRBV10-3
CDR3aa: CAIRRDQNQPQHF
CDR3nt: TGTGCCATCCGCCGGGACCAAAATCAGCCCCAGCATTTT

j_gene: TRBJ1-5
d_gene: -
abundance: -
v_gene: TRBV27
CDR3aa: CASSLKGTWDQPQHF
CDR3nt: TGTGCCAGCAGTTTAAAGGGGACGTGGGATCAGCCCCAGCATTTT

j_gene: TRBJ1-2
d_gene: -
abundance: -
v_gene: TRBV5-5
CDR3aa: CASSLGGTRNYGYTF
CDR3nt: TGTGCCAGCAGCTTGGGAGGGACGCGGAACTATGGCTACACCTTC

j_gene: TRBJ2-3
d_gene: -
abundance: few
v_gene: TRBV4-2
CDR3aa: CASSQDRGASTDTQYF
CDR3nt: TGTGCCAGCAGCCAAGACCGGGGGGCTAGCACAGATACGCAGTATTTT

j_gene: TRBJ1-2
d_gene: -
abundance: -
v_gene: TRBV12-3/TRBV12-4
CDR3aa: CASSLGAGRYTF
CDR3nt: TGTGCCAGCAGTTTGGGGGCAGGTCGCTACACCTTC

j_gene: TRBJ1-2
d_gene: TRBD1
abundance: -
v_gene: TRBV9
CDR3aa: CASSPISQGAGYGYTF
CDR3nt: TGTGCCAGCAGCCCAATTTCACAGGGGGCGGGGTATGGCTACACCTTC

j_gene: TRBJ1-1
d_gene: -
abundance: once
v_gene: TRBV27
CDR3aa: CASMPPGYPEAFF
CDR3nt: TGTGCCAGCATGCCGCCAGGGTACCCTGAAGCTTTCTTT

j_gene: TRBJ2-2
d_gene: -
abundance: many
v_gene: TRBV19
CDR3aa: CASILSPRRTNTGELFF
CDR3nt: TGTGCCAGTATCCTCTCCCCTAGACGGACGAACACCGGGGAGCTGTTTTTT

j_gene: TRBJ1-5
d_gene: -
abundance: -
v_gene: TRBV9
CDR3aa: CASSGRMDSNQPQHF
CDR3nt: TGTGCCAGCAGCGGCCGTATGGATTCGAATCAGCCCCAGCATTTT